This T cell receptor beta chain originates from a study of control samples from healthy donors and cancer patients. Measured with immunoSEQ multiplex PCR; TCRdb has only the in-frame clones, and not every one. The repertoire holds roughly 220,000 clones, with just under 95% as singletons. The V end lost 1 base, the J end lost 1 base, and 10 bases lay between the germline ends. This CDR3 spans 16 amino acids. Germline V gene data show CDR1 as LNHDA and CDR2 as SQIVND (reference sequence). The specimen was blood. The clonotype originates from a man aged 45-65 years in good health. J is TRBJ2-2 and V is TRBV19; D could derive from TRBD1 or TRBD2 (6 bases each). CDR3 sequence reads: CASSIAGGQNTGELFF. The CDR3 DNA reads TGTGCCAGTAGTATAGCCGGGGGCCAGAACACCGGGGAGCTGTTTTTT.